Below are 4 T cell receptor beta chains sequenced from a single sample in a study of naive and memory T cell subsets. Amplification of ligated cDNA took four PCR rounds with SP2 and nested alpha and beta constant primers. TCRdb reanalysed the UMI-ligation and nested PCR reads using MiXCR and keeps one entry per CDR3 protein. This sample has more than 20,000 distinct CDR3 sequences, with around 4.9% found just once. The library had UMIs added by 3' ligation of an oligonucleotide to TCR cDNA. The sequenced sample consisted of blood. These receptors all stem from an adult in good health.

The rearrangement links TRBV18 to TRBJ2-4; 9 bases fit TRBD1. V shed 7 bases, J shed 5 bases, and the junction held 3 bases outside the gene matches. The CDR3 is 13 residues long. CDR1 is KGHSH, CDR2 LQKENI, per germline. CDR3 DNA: TGTGCCAGCTGGGGACAGGGCCAAAACATTCAGTACTTC. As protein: CASWGQGQNIQYF.

CDR3 region: CASRSQYTGELFF. The CDR3 region has the DNA TGTGCCAGCAGATCGCAATACACCGGGGAGCTGTTTTTT. The genes are TRBV28 and TRBJ2-2; no clear D. The length of the CDR3 is 13 residues. Per the germline V gene, CDR1 is MDHEN and CDR2 is SYDVKM. V was shortened by 6 bases and J by 3 bases, with 8 bases between the two germline ends.

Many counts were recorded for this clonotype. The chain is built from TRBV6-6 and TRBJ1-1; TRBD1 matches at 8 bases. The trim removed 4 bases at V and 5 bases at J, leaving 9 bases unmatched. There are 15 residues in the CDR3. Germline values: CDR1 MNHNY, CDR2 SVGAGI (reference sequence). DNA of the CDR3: TGTGCCAGCAGTTTCACACACCGACAGGGGACTGAAGCTTTCTTT. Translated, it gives CASSFTHRQGTEAFF.

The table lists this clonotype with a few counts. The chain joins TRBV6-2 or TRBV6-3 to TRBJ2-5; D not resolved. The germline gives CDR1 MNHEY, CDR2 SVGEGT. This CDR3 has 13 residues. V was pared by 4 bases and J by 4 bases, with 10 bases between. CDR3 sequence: CASSLIVPETQYF. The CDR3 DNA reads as TGTGCCAGCAGTTTAATCGTTCCAGAGACCCAGTACTTC.